This TCR beta chain came from a study of T cell clonality in common variable immunodeficiency. The CDR3 contains 15 residues. The V and J ends lost 4 bases and 5 bases, in that order; junction bases with no gene match: 8. The V gene's germline CDR1 is WNHNN and CDR2 SYGVQD (reference sequence). Most patients and controls had Caucasian heritage. Findings and caveats of the study: Common variable immunodeficiency TCR beta sequences reportedly had fewer deletions and N-nucleotide insertions.

Libraries were prepared by immunoSEQ multiplex PCR; TCRdb keeps only in-frame clonotypes and omits some of them. The sample counts 55,000 or so clones, none seen once; the ten largest own about 5.5%. This clone was seen repeatedly, ten times or more. Its antigen remains unidentified. The read falls 3 residues short of the CDR3 end, and the missing part is taken from the germline J gene. This sequence was found in a person aged 18 to 75 in good health. The material sequenced was peripheral blood mononuclear cells. The chain is built from TRBV10-1 and TRBJ2-3; TRBD1 matches 8 bases. Incomplete CDR3 DNA: TGCGCCAGCAGTGTCGGGACAGGCGAGGGAGATACG. Amino acids: CASSVGTGEGDT. The entire CDR3 protein is CASSVGTGEGDTQYF.